The rows below give T cell receptor beta chains drawn from one sample of a study of blood T cell repertoires in COVID-19. Produced via immunoSEQ multiplex PCR; TCRdb's table is partial and in-frame only. The repertoire holds about 97,000 clones, with 85% to 90% as singletons. Material for sequencing was peripheral blood. These receptors came from a human donor in a cohort sampled during active COVID-19. The CDR3 runs from the conserved cysteine through the conserved F or W. Fields, in order: V gene, D gene, J gene, clone size, CDR3 DNA, CDR3 protein. D genes are given only for firm matches. Expanded clones get a size class; other rows say once, few or many, or leave the size out.

v_gene: TRBV11-3; d_gene: -; j_gene: TRBJ2-6; abundance: -; CDR3nt: TGTGCCAGCAGCCCCCACTCTGGGGCCAACGTCCTGACTTTC; CDR3aa: CASSPHSGANVLTF
v_gene: TRBV9; d_gene: TRBD2; j_gene: TRBJ2-1; abundance: -; CDR3nt: TGTGCCAGCAGCGTGGGGACTAGCGGGATATGGGAGCAGTTCTTC; CDR3aa: CASSVGTSGIWEQFF
v_gene: TRBV5-1; d_gene: TRBD1; j_gene: TRBJ2-7; abundance: -; CDR3nt: TGCGCCAGCAGCTTGGAGGGGACAGGGTATCACGAGCAGTACTTC; CDR3aa: CASSLEGTGYHEQYF
v_gene: TRBV3-1/TRBV3-2; d_gene: TRBD2; j_gene: TRBJ2-7; abundance: -; CDR3nt: TGTGCCAGCAGCCGGCGACTAGCGGGTACATACGAGCAGTACTTC; CDR3aa: CASSRRLAGTYEQYF
v_gene: TRBV11-1; d_gene: -; j_gene: TRBJ1-3; abundance: -; CDR3nt: TGTGCCAGCAGCTTACAGGGTCCTGGAAACACCATATATTTT; CDR3aa: CASSLQGPGNTIYF
v_gene: TRBV10-3; d_gene: -; j_gene: TRBJ2-7; abundance: -; CDR3nt: TGTGCCATCAGGGAGGGATTTAGCGGCGGTAGGAACGAGCAGTACTTC; CDR3aa: CAIREGFSGGRNEQYF
v_gene: TRBV6-5; d_gene: TRBD1; j_gene: TRBJ2-1; abundance: -; CDR3nt: TGTGCCAGCAGCCCCGGGACAGGGGAGTACAATGAGCAGTTCTTC; CDR3aa: CASSPGTGEYNEQFF
v_gene: TRBV4-2; d_gene: TRBD2; j_gene: TRBJ2-3; abundance: -; CDR3nt: TGTGCCAGCAGCCCTCACAGATCTAGCGGGGGAACCACGGGTTATACGCAGTATTTT; CDR3aa: CASSPHRSSGGTTGYTQYF
v_gene: TRBV6-5; d_gene: TRBD2; j_gene: TRBJ2-1; abundance: -; CDR3nt: TGTGCCAGCAGAACTCTGGCGGGAGGGGCTACCGAGCAGTTCTTC; CDR3aa: CASRTLAGGATEQFF
v_gene: TRBV19; d_gene: -; j_gene: TRBJ2-5; abundance: -; CDR3nt: TGTGCTTCGGTTGACAGCCAAGAGACCCAGTACTTC; CDR3aa: CASVDSQETQYF
v_gene: TRBV7-8; d_gene: TRBD2; j_gene: TRBJ2-5; abundance: -; CDR3nt: TGTGCCAGCAGCTTAGTAGGGACCGAACGAGCGGGGGGGCACCAAGAGACCCAGTACTTC; CDR3aa: CASSLVGTERAGGHQETQYF
v_gene: TRBV7-2; d_gene: -; j_gene: TRBJ1-1; abundance: once; CDR3nt: TGTGCCAGCAGCTTAGCAGGAGGGGCCTTGCTCACTGAAGCTTTCTTT; CDR3aa: CASSLAGGALLTEAFF
v_gene: TRBV7-9; d_gene: -; j_gene: TRBJ1-4; abundance: -; CDR3nt: TGTGCCAGCAGCTTGGCAACAACTAATGAAAAACTGTTTTTT; CDR3aa: CASSLATTNEKLFF
v_gene: TRBV29-1; d_gene: -; j_gene: TRBJ2-1; abundance: -; CDR3nt: TGCAGCGTTGAAGACCCGACAGGGAGGTCCTACAATGAGCAGTTCTTC; CDR3aa: CSVEDPTGRSYNEQFF
v_gene: TRBV4-3; d_gene: TRBD1; j_gene: TRBJ2-1; abundance: -; CDR3nt: TGCGCCAGCAGCCAAGATCGGTGGACAGGGTCATTCAATGAGCAGTTCTTC; CDR3aa: CASSQDRWTGSFNEQFF
v_gene: TRBV6-2/TRBV6-3; d_gene: -; j_gene: TRBJ1-5; abundance: few; CDR3nt: TGTGCCAGCAGTACCCGCGGGGGGGGAGATCAGCCCCAGCATTTT; CDR3aa: CASSTRGGGDQPQHF
v_gene: TRBV30; d_gene: -; j_gene: TRBJ1-5; abundance: -; CDR3nt: TGTGCCTGGACTAGGCAGCCAAATCAGCCCCAGCATTTT; CDR3aa: CAWTRQPNQPQHF
v_gene: TRBV7-3; d_gene: -; j_gene: TRBJ2-1; abundance: once; CDR3nt: TGTGCCAGCAGCTTAGGTCGCGGGGACTCCTACAATGAGCAGTTCTTC; CDR3aa: CASSLGRGDSYNEQFF
v_gene: TRBV12-3/TRBV12-4; d_gene: TRBD2; j_gene: TRBJ2-2; abundance: -; CDR3nt: TGTGCCAGCAGGGGGGGGACCGGGGAGCTGTTTTTT; CDR3aa: CASRGGTGELFF
v_gene: TRBV11-3; d_gene: -; j_gene: TRBJ2-5; abundance: -; CDR3nt: TGTGCCAGCAGCTTAGCGCAGACTGGGACCCAGTACTTC; CDR3aa: CASSLAQTGTQYF
v_gene: TRBV18; d_gene: -; j_gene: TRBJ2-7; abundance: -; CDR3nt: TGTGCCAGCTCACCGGGCAGTTCGGGGGAGCAGTACTTC; CDR3aa: CASSPGSSGEQYF
v_gene: TRBV2; d_gene: TRBD2; j_gene: TRBJ2-1; abundance: once; CDR3nt: TGTGCCAGCAGTGGGACTAGCGGGCACTCCTACAATGAGCAGTTCTTC; CDR3aa: CASSGTSGHSYNEQFF
v_gene: TRBV4-3; d_gene: TRBD2; j_gene: TRBJ2-3; abundance: -; CDR3nt: TGCGCCAGCAGCCGAGGGACTAGCGGGGCCACAGATACGCAGTATTTT; CDR3aa: CASSRGTSGATDTQYF
v_gene: TRBV28; d_gene: -; j_gene: TRBJ1-5; abundance: -; CDR3nt: TGTGCCAGCAGTTTTTCAGGAACGAATCAGCCCCAGCATTTT; CDR3aa: CASSFSGTNQPQHF
v_gene: TRBV3-1/TRBV3-2; d_gene: -; j_gene: TRBJ1-2; abundance: -; CDR3nt: TGTGCCAGCAGCCATGCTCGTTTGAGGGGCTACACCTTC; CDR3aa: CASSHARLRGYTF
v_gene: TRBV28; d_gene: -; j_gene: TRBJ1-2; abundance: once; CDR3nt: TGTGCCAGCAGTTTAAGCGGGTATGGCTACACCTTC; CDR3aa: CASSLSGYGYTF
v_gene: TRBV2; d_gene: TRBD2; j_gene: TRBJ2-5; abundance: -; CDR3nt: TGTGCCAGCAGTCAGCGGGGGGGCGCAGAGACCCAGTACTTC; CDR3aa: CASSQRGGAETQYF
v_gene: TRBV10-3; d_gene: -; j_gene: TRBJ2-6; abundance: -; CDR3nt: TGTGCCATCAGTGAATCTGCGGGATCTGGGGCCAACGTCCTGACTTTC; CDR3aa: CAISESAGSGANVLTF
v_gene: TRBV5-1; d_gene: TRBD1; j_gene: TRBJ1-2; abundance: -; CDR3nt: TGCGCCAGCAGCTTGGATAACAGGGGAGGATACTATGGCTACACCTTC; CDR3aa: CASSLDNRGGYYGYTF
v_gene: TRBV11-2; d_gene: TRBD2; j_gene: TRBJ2-3; abundance: -; CDR3nt: TGTGCCAGCAGCTTAGCGGGCGTAGCGGGGGGTAGCACAGATACGCAGTATTTT; CDR3aa: CASSLAGVAGGSTDTQYF
v_gene: TRBV28; d_gene: TRBD2; j_gene: TRBJ2-2; abundance: -; CDR3nt: TGTGCCAGCAGTATACTAGCGGGGTTCACCGGGGAGCTGTTTTTT; CDR3aa: CASSILAGFTGELFF
v_gene: TRBV7-7; d_gene: TRBD2; j_gene: TRBJ2-5; abundance: -; CDR3nt: TGTGCTAGCAGCTTAGGCCTAGCGGGAGAGGCCCAGTACTTC; CDR3aa: CASSLGLAGEAQYF
v_gene: TRBV7-9; d_gene: -; j_gene: TRBJ2-1; abundance: -; CDR3nt: TGTGCCAGCAGCTTAATTAGCTACAATGAGCAGTTCTTC; CDR3aa: CASSLISYNEQFF
v_gene: TRBV5-1; d_gene: -; j_gene: TRBJ2-1; abundance: -; CDR3nt: TGCGCCAGCAGCAGGCGGGGCGTGGTAGCTGAGCAGTTCTTC; CDR3aa: CASSRRGVVAEQFF
v_gene: TRBV7-3; d_gene: -; j_gene: TRBJ2-2; abundance: few; CDR3nt: TGTGCCAGCAGTAAAGGACTCAACACCGGGGAGCTGTTTTTT; CDR3aa: CASSKGLNTGELFF
v_gene: TRBV6-2/TRBV6-3; d_gene: TRBD2; j_gene: TRBJ2-7; abundance: -; CDR3nt: TGTGCCAGCAGTTACTCGAGAGCCAGCGGGAGGTCAGAGAACGAGCAGTACTTC; CDR3aa: CASSYSRASGRSENEQYF
v_gene: TRBV5-5; d_gene: -; j_gene: TRBJ1-4; abundance: -; CDR3nt: TGTGCCAGCAGCTTGGCCAGGGTCAAGGGTGAAAAACTGTTTTTT; CDR3aa: CASSLARVKGEKLFF